The rows below give T cell receptor beta chains drawn from one sample of a study of CDR3 diversity in severe acne. TCRdb reprocessed the PCR reads with MiXCR, giving one entry per CDR3 protein. The table includes 90,000 or so distinct CDR3 sequences, about 50% detected once. The material sequenced was blood. These receptors were obtained from a male donor in good health, serving as a control. Both conserved end residues are part of each CDR3. The order of the fields is V gene, D gene, J gene, clone size, CDR3 protein, CDR3 DNA. A D gene is named only where the DNA matches it firmly. Clone size is shown for a subset of rows, as once, few, many or a class of expanded clone.

TRBV7-2	TRBD1	TRBJ1-1	many	CASSSSRGRGSEAFF	TGTGCCAGCAGCTCCTCCAGGGGGCGCGGCTCGGAGGCTTTCTTT
TRBV6-5	-	TRBJ1-2	-	CASSYGGARGYTF	TGTGCCAGCAGTTACGGGGGGGCACGTGGCTACACCTTC
TRBV5-1	-	TRBJ2-7	-	CASSLGAGAEGGEQYF	TGCGCCAGCAGCTTGGGGGCGGGGGCCGAAGGGGGCGAGCAGTACTTC
TRBV5-1	TRBD2	TRBJ2-1	-	CASSRGLAGGGTYNEQFF	TGCGCCAGCAGCCGGGGACTAGCGGGGGGGGGGACCTACAATGAGCAGTTCTTC
TRBV5-6	TRBD2	TRBJ2-2	many	CASSLDPYEGSGRYTGELFF	TGTGCCAGCAGCTTAGACCCCTACGAGGGTAGCGGGAGATACACCGGGGAGCTGTTTTTT
TRBV12-3/TRBV12-4	-	TRBJ1-3	-	CASSSARGGWVRSGNTIYF	TGTGCCAGCAGTTCCGCCCGGGGTGGTTGGGTAAGATCTGGAAACACCATATATTTT
TRBV3-1	-	TRBJ1-6	many	CASSHHGRDNSPLHF	TGTGCCAGCAGCCATCATGGCCGGGATAATTCACCCCTCCACTTT
TRBV6-1	-	TRBJ1-4	many	CASSPGPGEKLFF	TGTGCCAGCAGCCCAGGGCCCGGTGAAAAACTGTTTTTT
TRBV11-3	-	TRBJ1-4	-	CASTGRANEKLFF	TGTGCCAGCACAGGGCGGGCTAATGAAAAACTGTTTTTT
TRBV24-1	-	TRBJ1-1	-	CATGDSSGLGTEAFF	TGTGCCACCGGTGACTCTTCCGGATTGGGCACTGAAGCTTTCTTT
TRBV20-1	TRBD2	TRBJ2-1	many	CSAPGTSGSNEQFF	TGCAGTGCTCCGGGGACTAGCGGGAGCAATGAGCAGTTCTTC
TRBV9	-	TRBJ1-1	-	CASSMGRNTEAFF	TGTGCCAGTAGTATGGGGAGGAACACTGAAGCTTTCTTT
TRBV25-1	TRBD1	TRBJ1-5	-	CASSQTGGFQPQHF	TGTGCCAGCAGTCAGACAGGGGGATTTCAGCCCCAGCATTTT